These T cell receptor beta chains were read from a single sample in a study of T cells in localized non-small cell lung cancer. Sequencing was performed with immunoSEQ multiplex PCR; in TCRdb, only in-frame clones are kept and a portion is missing. The table lists 41,000 or so clones, about 88% of them singletons. The sequencing used peripheral blood, collected before any cancer treatment. These TCRs come from a woman aged 18-49 years with stage III lung adenocarcinoma. Both conserved end residues are part of each CDR3. The order of the fields is clone size, J gene, V gene, D gene, CDR3 DNA, CDR3 protein. A D gene is named only where the DNA matches it firmly. Expanded clones get a size class; other rows say once, few or many, or leave the size out.

clone_size: .
j_call: TRBJ2-1
v_call: TRBV7-2
d_call: .
cdr3_nt: TGTGCCAGCAGCCCAGAAGGAGGGTTCGATGAGCAGTTCTTC
cdr3_aa: CASSPEGGFDEQFF

clone_size: .
j_call: TRBJ2-7
v_call: TRBV6-5
d_call: .
cdr3_nt: TGTGCCAGCAGTTACTCGTATGGCCCAGAGTACGAGCAGTACTTC
cdr3_aa: CASSYSYGPEYEQYF

clone_size: .
j_call: TRBJ2-5
v_call: TRBV11-1
d_call: .
cdr3_nt: TGTGCCAGCAGCTTACGGGTCAAGGAAGAGACCCAGTACTTC
cdr3_aa: CASSLRVKEETQYF

clone_size: .
j_call: TRBJ1-6
v_call: TRBV30
d_call: .
cdr3_nt: TGTGCCTGGCGGGGGGTTTCGGGGAATTCACCCCTCCACTTT
cdr3_aa: CAWRGVSGNSPLHF

clone_size: .
j_call: TRBJ1-5
v_call: TRBV20-1
d_call: .
cdr3_nt: TGCAGTGCTAGAGTAGGGCTGGCCCAGCATTTT
cdr3_aa: CSARVGLAQHF

clone_size: .
j_call: TRBJ1-4
v_call: TRBV11-2
d_call: .
cdr3_nt: TGTGCCAGCAGCTCAGGGGCGGCTAATGAAAAACTGTTTTTT
cdr3_aa: CASSSGAANEKLFF

clone_size: once
j_call: TRBJ1-6
v_call: TRBV5-5
d_call: .
cdr3_nt: TGTGCCAGCAGCTTGCGGGACAACACCTATAATTCACCCCTCCACTTT
cdr3_aa: CASSLRDNTYNSPLHF

clone_size: .
j_call: TRBJ2-1
v_call: TRBV6-1
d_call: .
cdr3_nt: TGTGCCAGCAGTGAAGAATATCCAACGGCCGAGCAGTTCTTC
cdr3_aa: CASSEEYPTAEQFF

clone_size: .
j_call: TRBJ1-2
v_call: TRBV19
d_call: TRBD1
cdr3_nt: TGTGCCAGTAACCCTTCGGGACAGGTCGCTGGCTACACCTTC
cdr3_aa: CASNPSGQVAGYTF

clone_size: .
j_call: TRBJ1-1
v_call: TRBV7-9
d_call: .
cdr3_nt: TGTGCCAGCAGCTTAGCGACGGGGCCCGAAGCTTTCTTT
cdr3_aa: CASSLATGPEAFF

clone_size: .
j_call: TRBJ1-6
v_call: TRBV5-1
d_call: .
cdr3_nt: TGCGCCAGCAGACGCCAAGGGGACACTAATTCACCCCTCCACTTT
cdr3_aa: CASRRQGDTNSPLHF

clone_size: .
j_call: TRBJ1-3
v_call: TRBV11-2
d_call: .
cdr3_nt: TGTGCCAGCAGCTTGACGACAGCTTCTGAAAACACCATATATTTT
cdr3_aa: CASSLTTASENTIYF

clone_size: .
j_call: TRBJ1-2
v_call: TRBV6-1
d_call: .
cdr3_nt: TGTGCCAGCAGTGAACGGACAGACTTCGATGGCTACACCTTC
cdr3_aa: CASSERTDFDGYTF

clone_size: .
j_call: TRBJ1-1
v_call: TRBV4-2
d_call: TRBD1
cdr3_nt: TGTGCCAGCAGCTATCTGGGACAGGGGGCCAATGAAGCTTTCTTT
cdr3_aa: CASSYLGQGANEAFF

clone_size: .
j_call: TRBJ1-3
v_call: TRBV6-6
d_call: .
cdr3_nt: TGTGCCAGCAGTTGGAGAAACACCATATATTTT
cdr3_aa: CASSWRNTIYF

clone_size: .
j_call: TRBJ2-5
v_call: TRBV19
d_call: TRBD2
cdr3_nt: TGTGCCAGTAGTCCAGGTAGGGTGGGACTACGGGGAGAGACCCAGTACTTC
cdr3_aa: CASSPGRVGLRGETQYF

clone_size: few
j_call: TRBJ1-2
v_call: TRBV10-3
d_call: .
cdr3_nt: TGTGCCATCAATAAGGCAGAAGATGGCTACACCTTC
cdr3_aa: CAINKAEDGYTF

clone_size: .
j_call: TRBJ1-4
v_call: TRBV7-9
d_call: TRBD1
cdr3_nt: TGTGCCAGCAGCCGTAAGACAGGGGCCCTAAATGAAAAACTGTTTTTT
cdr3_aa: CASSRKTGALNEKLFF

clone_size: .
j_call: TRBJ2-2
v_call: TRBV5-1
d_call: TRBD1
cdr3_nt: TGCGCCAGCAGCGTAGGACAGGGAGGAGTCGGGGAGCTGTTTTTT
cdr3_aa: CASSVGQGGVGELFF

clone_size: .
j_call: TRBJ2-7
v_call: TRBV5-1
d_call: TRBD1
cdr3_nt: TGCGCCAGCAGCTTGAGAGGGTGGACCGGGACAGGGAACTACGAGCAGTACTTC
cdr3_aa: CASSLRGWTGTGNYEQYF

clone_size: once
j_call: TRBJ1-2
v_call: TRBV15
d_call: .
cdr3_nt: TGTGCCACGGTTCACCTAGGACAGCTGGCTAACTATGGCTACACCTTC
cdr3_aa: CATVHLGQLANYGYTF

clone_size: .
j_call: TRBJ1-2
v_call: TRBV5-4
d_call: TRBD1
cdr3_nt: TGTGCCAGCACCGAAGACAGGGACCCTGGCTACACCTTC
cdr3_aa: CASTEDRDPGYTF

clone_size: once
j_call: TRBJ1-1
v_call: TRBV21-1
d_call: .
cdr3_nt: TGTGCCAGCAGCAAAGTTTACGGCAACACTGAAGCTTTCTTT
cdr3_aa: CASSKVYGNTEAFF

clone_size: .
j_call: TRBJ1-2
v_call: TRBV6-5
d_call: .
cdr3_nt: TGTGCCAGCAGTTACTCCCCCGTGAGGGGGGGCTACACCTTC
cdr3_aa: CASSYSPVRGGYTF

clone_size: .
j_call: TRBJ1-5
v_call: TRBV7-9
d_call: .
cdr3_nt: TGTGCCAGCAGCGATAATCGGGGCGGCAGCAATCAGCCCCAGCATTTT
cdr3_aa: CASSDNRGGSNQPQHF

clone_size: .
j_call: TRBJ2-2
v_call: TRBV4-1
d_call: TRBD2
cdr3_nt: TGCGCCAGCAGCCAGGGCGGGGGGGGAATCACCGGGGAGCTGTTTTTT
cdr3_aa: CASSQGGGGITGELFF